The 2 T cell receptor beta chains presented below share a single source sample, sequenced in a study of shared clonotypes between healthy human individuals. Method: immunoSEQ multiplex PCR; TCRdb's copy keeps in-frame clones and lacks some. The data show under 200,000 clones, 90% to 95% seen once. The sample consisted of naive CD4+ T cells sorted from blood. The sample's subset: CD45RA+ positively selected. All receptors derive from a woman in her 30s in good health.

V and J are TRBV19 and TRBJ2-3; 10 bases are shared with TRBD2. This CDR3 is built from 17 residues. The V gene end was trimmed by 4 bases and the J gene end by 1 base; junction bases not matched to a gene: 8. Germline V gene data show CDR1 as LNHDA and CDR2 as SQIVND (reference sequence). The CDR3 DNA reads as TGTGCCAGTAGTAGAAAGCTAGCGGGAGTTCGCACAGATACGCAGTATTTT. Translated: CASSRKLAGVRTDTQYF.

The gene calls are TRBV7-9 and TRBJ2-5; possible D gene TRBD2, 6 bases. CDR1 and CDR2 (germline): SEHNR, FQNEAQ (reference sequence). The CDR3 has 13 amino acids. The germline V and J ends were trimmed by 10 bases and 11 bases, with 23 bases remaining between them. CDR3 amino acids: CAIRERGPGEQYF. CDR3 nucleotides: TGTGCCATACGGGAAAGAGGGCCGGGAGAGCAGTACTTC.